What follows are 5 T cell receptor beta chains derived from one specimen sequenced in a study of PD-1 blockade in classical Hodgkin lymphoma. Following autologous stem cell transplantation, relapse occurred in every patient, and exposure to brentuximab vedotin varied. Assay used: immunoSEQ multiplex PCR; TCRdb lists only in-frame clones, some missing. Of some 23,000 clones detected, more than 65% appear once; the ten largest clones hold approximately 3.4%. The specimen comprised peripheral blood mononuclear cells (PBMCs), sampled at baseline. The receptors stem from a human donor with classical Hodgkin lymphoma.

CDR3 nucleotides: TGTGCCAGCAGCCCCGAGGGGAGGGAGCAGTACTTC. It translates to CASSPEGREQYF. V is TRBV7-9 and J is TRBJ2-7; the D gene is possibly TRBD2 (6 bases). Germline loops: CDR1 SEHNR, CDR2 FQNEAQ (reference sequence). The CDR3 totals 12 residues. V was clipped by 5 bases and J by 7 bases, with 12 bases between them.

A single count supports this clone. The CDR3 DNA reads as TGTGCCAGCGCGCGGGACTCCATTGAAGCTTTCTTT. Translated, it gives CASARDSIEAFF. V gene TRBV9 combines with J gene TRBJ1-1, with a possible D match to TRBD1 (5 bases). The CDR3 length is 12 residues. V was shortened by 7 bases and J by 7 bases, with 14 bases between the two germline ends. CDR1 and CDR2 (germline): SGDLS, YYNGEE.

The rearrangement joins TRBV7-9 to TRBJ2-3; unclear D gene. CDR3 length: 12 amino acids. The V gene lost 5 bases and the J gene lost 4 bases, with 7 bases spanning the gap. Germline loops: CDR1 SEHNR, CDR2 FQNEAQ (reference sequence). The CDR3 region is CASSPRSDTQYF. For the CDR3, the DNA is TGTGCCAGCAGCCCAAGGTCAGATACGCAGTATTTT. The entire variable domain, with the rest obtained from reference TRBV7-9 and TRBJ2-3, is as follows: DTGVSQNPRHKITKRGQNVTFRCDPISEHNRLYWYRQTLGQGPEFLTYFQNEAQLEKSRLLSDRFSAERPKGSFSTLEIQRTEQGDSAMYLCASSPRSDTQYFGPGTRLTVL.

V is TRBV19 and J is TRBJ2-3; TRBD2 matches at 9 bases. V lost 7 bases and J lost 4; bases outside the gene matches: 9. This CDR3 contains 15 residues. Per the germline V gene, CDR1 is LNHDA and CDR2 is SQIVND (reference sequence). As DNA, the CDR3 is TGTGCCAGTACGGGTAGCGGGGGTGGTGCAGATACGCAGTATTTT. Encoded protein: CASTGSGGGADTQYF.

This chain joins TRBV5-1 and TRBJ2-1; 8 bases agree with TRBD2. This CDR3 is built from 16 residues. The ends lost 4 bases at V and 4 bases at J; junction bases unmatched: 10. The germline V gene has CDR1 SGHRS and CDR2 YFSETQ. The CDR3 loop is CASSVRSGGLYNEQFF. The CDR3 DNA sequence: TGCGCCAGCAGCGTGCGTTCGGGGGGGTTGTACAATGAGCAGTTCTTC.